The entry below describes one T cell receptor beta chain. Its specificity is unknown. The source of the sample is a study of OX40 agonist ivuxolimab in advanced cancers. Study-level results: Normalized T-cell clonal expansion was also low in a subset of nonresponders.

Assay used: immunoSEQ multiplex PCR; TCRdb lists only in-frame clones, some missing. The sample holds 80,000 or so clones, 90% seen once. V lost 3 bases and J lost 5; bases outside the gene matches: 2. This CDR3 has 14 amino acids. The germline gives CDR1 SGHAT, CDR2 FQNNGV. Here the sequenced sample was CD4+ or CD8+ T cells sorted from blood, taken in a trial of the OX40 agonist ivuxolimab. The clonotype was recovered from an adult with an advanced solid tumor such as melanoma, head and neck, liver or kidney cancer. This chain connects TRBV11-2 to TRBJ2-7, with 12 bases matching TRBD1. In DNA, the CDR3 is TGTGCCAGCAGCTTGGGACAGGGGGCGGACGAGCAGTACTTC. This codes for CASSLGQGADEQYF.